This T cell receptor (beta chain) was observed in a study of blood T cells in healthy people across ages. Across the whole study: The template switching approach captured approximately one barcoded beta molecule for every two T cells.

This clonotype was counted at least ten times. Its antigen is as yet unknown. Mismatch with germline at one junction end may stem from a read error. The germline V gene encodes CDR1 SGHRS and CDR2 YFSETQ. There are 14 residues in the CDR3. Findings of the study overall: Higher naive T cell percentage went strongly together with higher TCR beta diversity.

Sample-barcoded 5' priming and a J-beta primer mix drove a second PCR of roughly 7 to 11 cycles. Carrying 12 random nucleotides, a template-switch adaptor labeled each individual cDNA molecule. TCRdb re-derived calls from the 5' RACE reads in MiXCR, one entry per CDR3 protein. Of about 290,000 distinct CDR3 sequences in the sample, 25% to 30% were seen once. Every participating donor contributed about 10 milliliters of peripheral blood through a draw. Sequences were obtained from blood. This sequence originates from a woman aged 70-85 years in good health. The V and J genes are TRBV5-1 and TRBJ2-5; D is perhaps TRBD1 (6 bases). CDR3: CASSLGRGGETQYF. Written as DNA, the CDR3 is TGTGCCAGCAGTTTGGGCAGGGGTGGAGAGACCCAGTACTTC.